This TCR beta chain was observed in a study of blood T cells in healthy people across ages. A sample-barcoded 5' primer and a J-beta primer mix were used in a second PCR of about 6 to 11 cycles. TCRdb analysed the 5' RACE reads with MiXCR anew, one entry per CDR3 protein. The sample has around 700,000 distinct CDR3 sequences, 20% to 25% seen once; the top ten hold 9% to 9.5%. Only a few counts were recorded for this clonotype. A read error may produce the germline difference seen at one junction end. The germline CDR1 and CDR2 sequences are SNHLY and FYNNEI. The CDR3 runs to 10 residues. These same data were also listed under a study on T cells of mothers and their children. That work adds: cDNA synthesis used all extracted RNA, 1.5 ug per 15 ul.

The source is a boy aged 5 to 17 in good health. The sequenced sample was blood. V gene TRBV2 combines with J gene TRBJ2-7; 12 positions match TRBD2. Here the CDR3 reads CASGRTSGVF. DNA for the CDR3: TGTGCCAGCGGGAGGACTAGCGGGGTTTTC. The full variable domain, rest sourced from reference TRBV2 and TRBJ2-7, is EPEVTQTPSHQVTQMGQEVILRCVPISNHLYFYWYRQILGQKVEFLVSFYNNEISEKSEIFDDQFSVERPDGSNFTLKIRSTKLEDSAMYFCASGRTSGVFGPGTRLTVT.